This TCR beta chain came from a study of blood T cells in healthy people across ages. Study-level information: Every two T cells gave about one barcoded beta molecule via template switching.

It was with a sample-barcoded 5' primer and a J-beta primer mix that a second PCR of about 7 to 12 cycles was run. In TCRdb, the 5' RACE reads were re-called with MiXCR into one record per CDR3 protein. This table has roughly 860,000 distinct CDR3 sequences, under 80% appearing once. Germline CDR1 is SGHTA and CDR2 is FQGTGA. Trimming removed 4 bases at V and 0 bases at J, with 16 bases between. The length of the CDR3 is 18 residues. The chain uses TRBV7-3 and TRBJ2-6, with D perhaps matching TRBD1 or TRBD2 (5 bases each). Input material: blood. The source is a young man in good health. CDR3 nucleotides: TGTGCCAGCAGCTCTACGCCGGGACGGCACTCTGGGGCCAACGTCCTGACTTTC. Translated, it gives CASSSTPGRHSGANVLTF. Filled out from reference TRBV7-3 and TRBJ2-6, the complete variable domain reads GAGVSQTPSNKVTEKGKYVELRCDPISGHTALYWYRQSLGQGPEFLIYFQGTGAADDSGLPNDRFFAVRPEGSVSTLKIQRTERGDSAVYLCASSSTPGRHSGANVLTFGAGSRLTVL.